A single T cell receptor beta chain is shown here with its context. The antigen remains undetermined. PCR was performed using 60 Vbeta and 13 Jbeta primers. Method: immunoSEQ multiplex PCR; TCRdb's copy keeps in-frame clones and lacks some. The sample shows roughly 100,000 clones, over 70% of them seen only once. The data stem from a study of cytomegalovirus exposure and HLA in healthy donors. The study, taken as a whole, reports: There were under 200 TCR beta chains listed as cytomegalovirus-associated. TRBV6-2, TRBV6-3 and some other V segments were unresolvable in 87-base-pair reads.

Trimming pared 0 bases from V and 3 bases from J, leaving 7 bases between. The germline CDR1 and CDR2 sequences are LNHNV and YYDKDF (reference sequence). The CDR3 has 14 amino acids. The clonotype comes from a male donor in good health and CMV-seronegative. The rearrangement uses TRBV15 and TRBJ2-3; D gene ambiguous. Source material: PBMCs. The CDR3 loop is CATSRDSVTDTQYF. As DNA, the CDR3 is TGTGCCACCAGCAGAGATAGTGTGACAGATACGCAGTATTTT.